This T cell receptor (beta chain) was captured in a study of blood T cell dynamics during melanoma immunotherapy. For the study at large: Metastatic melanoma patients received first-line pembrolizumab or nivolumab plus ipilimumab.

Trimming cost V 6 bases and J 4 bases; bases outside gene matches: 3. The germline CDR1 and CDR2 sequences are SNHLY and FYNNEI. The CDR3 runs 12 residues. The time point: week 3, after first cycle of checkpoint inhibitor. Samples come from before therapy and from week 3 after the first blockade cycle. Patients with prior systemic cancer treatment, concomitant immunosuppressants, or other active malignancies were excluded. A fixed DNA input of around 0.35 ug was used per bulk PBMC sample. Profiled with immunoSEQ multiplex PCR; TCRdb holds only in-frame clones, not every one. The table includes roughly 29,000 clones, approximately 83% detected once.

The source of this sequence is a human donor with melanoma. The specimen comprised blood, sampled from a patient treated with checkpoint blockade. The chain links TRBV2 to TRBJ2-7, with 7 positions matching TRBD2. The CDR3 DNA reads TGTGCCAGCAGCCTCGGGGGGTACGAGCAGTACTTC. Its protein product is CASSLGGYEQYF.